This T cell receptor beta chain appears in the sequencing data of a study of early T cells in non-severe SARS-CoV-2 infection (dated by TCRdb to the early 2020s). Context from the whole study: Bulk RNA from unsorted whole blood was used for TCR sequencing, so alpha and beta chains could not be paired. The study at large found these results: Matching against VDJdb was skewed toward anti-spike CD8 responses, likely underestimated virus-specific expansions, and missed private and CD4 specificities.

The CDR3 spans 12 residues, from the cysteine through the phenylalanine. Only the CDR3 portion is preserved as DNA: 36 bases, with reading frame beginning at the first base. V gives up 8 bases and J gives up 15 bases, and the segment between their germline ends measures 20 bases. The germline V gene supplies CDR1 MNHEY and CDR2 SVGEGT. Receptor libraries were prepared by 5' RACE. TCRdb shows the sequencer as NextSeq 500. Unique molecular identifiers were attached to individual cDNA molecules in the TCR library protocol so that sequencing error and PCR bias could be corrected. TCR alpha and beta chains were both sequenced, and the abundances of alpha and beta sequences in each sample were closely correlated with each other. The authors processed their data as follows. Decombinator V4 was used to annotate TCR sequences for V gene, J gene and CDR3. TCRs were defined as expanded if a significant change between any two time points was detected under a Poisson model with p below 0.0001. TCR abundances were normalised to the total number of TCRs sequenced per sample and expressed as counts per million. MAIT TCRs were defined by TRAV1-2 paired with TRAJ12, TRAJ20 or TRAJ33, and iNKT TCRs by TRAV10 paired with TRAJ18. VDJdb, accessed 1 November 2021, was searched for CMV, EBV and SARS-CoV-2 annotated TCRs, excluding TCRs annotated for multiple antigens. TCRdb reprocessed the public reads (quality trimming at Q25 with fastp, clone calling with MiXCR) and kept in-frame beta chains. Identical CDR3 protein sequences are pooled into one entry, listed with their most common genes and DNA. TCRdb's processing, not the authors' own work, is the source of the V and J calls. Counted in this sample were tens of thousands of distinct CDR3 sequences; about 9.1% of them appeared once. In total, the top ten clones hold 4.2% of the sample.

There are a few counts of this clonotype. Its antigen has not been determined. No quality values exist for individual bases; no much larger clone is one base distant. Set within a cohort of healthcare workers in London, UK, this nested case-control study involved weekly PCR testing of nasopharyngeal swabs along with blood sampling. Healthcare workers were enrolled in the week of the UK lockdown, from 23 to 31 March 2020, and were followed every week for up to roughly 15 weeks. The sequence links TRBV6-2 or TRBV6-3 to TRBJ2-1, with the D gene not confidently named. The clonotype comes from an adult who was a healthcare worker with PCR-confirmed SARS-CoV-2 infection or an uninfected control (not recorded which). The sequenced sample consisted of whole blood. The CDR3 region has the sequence CASGWTPATGFF. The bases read TGTGCCAGCGGCTGGACCCCGGCGACGGGGTTCTTC.